Following are 21 T cell receptor beta chains from one sample sequenced in a study of a mutant IDH1 vaccine in newly diagnosed glioma. Time point noted: baseline, week 1 (first vaccination visit). As to treatment: pre-vaccination baseline after standard-of-care therapy. Produced via immunoSEQ multiplex PCR; TCRdb's table is partial and in-frame only. The repertoire consists of fewer than 85,000 clones, with 80% to 90% occurring once and the leading ten covering over 2.5%. Sequencing was performed on PBMCs, taken from a glioma patient treated with radiotherapy, temozolomide or both. The receptors shown here come from a young man with glioma.

This clone has only one observation. The V and J genes are TRBV4-1 and TRBJ1-2, with D maybe TRBD1 (6 bases). V shed 0 bases and J shed 3 bases, with 11 bases lying between them. CDR3 size: 15 residues. CDR1 MGHRA and CDR2 YSYEKL come from the germline V gene. CDR3 sequence: CASSQDQGFDYGYTF. The CDR3 DNA reads as TGCGCCAGCAGCCAAGATCAGGGGTTCGACTATGGCTACACCTTC.

V gene TRBV28 combines with J gene TRBJ1-1; 11 nucleotides align to TRBD1. The CDR3 extends over 14 amino acids. Trimming at V came to 3 bases and at J to 11 bases, leaving 8 bases not matched to a gene. Germline CDR1 MDHEN, CDR2 SYDVKM. DNA for the CDR3: TGTGCCAGCAGTTTCCGGGGGACAGGGGGTTTGGCTTTCTTT. It translates to CASSFRGTGGLAFF.

V gene TRBV11-2 combines with J gene TRBJ1-3; 7 bases line up with TRBD1. There are 16 residues in the CDR3. Germline trimming cut 5 bases from V and 0 bases from J; bases unmatched to any gene: 7. Germline values: CDR1 SGHAT, CDR2 FQNNGV. CDR3 residues: CASSPGGTVSGNTIYF. DNA for the CDR3: TGTGCCAGCAGCCCCGGGGGGACAGTCTCTGGAAACACCATATATTTT.

The chain carries TRBV10-3 and TRBJ2-5; no definite D call. Germline-derived CDR1 and CDR2 are ENHRY and SYGVKD. The CDR3 is 14 amino acids. Trimming removed 4 bases at V and 1 base at J, with 10 bases between. CDR3 nucleotides: TGTGCCATCAGTGTTGGGATTCTCCAAGAGACCCAGTACTTC. Translation: CAISVGILQETQYF.

A remark on this clone: One junction end does not reproduce the germline sequence, and a read error may be involved. This sequence joins TRBV9 and TRBJ2-1; the match to TRBD2 covers 12 bases. There are 17 residues in the CDR3. CDR1 and CDR2 from the germline V gene are SGDLS and YYNGEE. As DNA, the CDR3 is TGTGCCAGCAGCAGGACTAGCGGGGCCACCACCTACACTGAGCAGTTCTTC. Protein: CASSRTSGATTYTEQFF.

This clone was observed a single time. V is TRBV6-1 and J is TRBJ2-1; no definite D call. The CDR3 loop spans 12 amino acids. Germline V CDR1 and CDR2: MNHNS, SASEGT. V was pared by 7 bases and J by 6 bases, with 10 bases between. The CDR3 sequence: CASTRPPNEQFF. CDR3 in DNA: TGTGCCAGCACTAGACCCCCCAATGAGCAGTTCTTC.

The chain combines TRBV12-5 with TRBJ1-1, with unresolved D. The CDR3 runs to 14 residues. CDR1 and CDR2 from the germline V gene are LGHNT and FRNRAP. Trimming cost V 4 bases and J 3 bases, with 12 bases left between them. CDR3 amino acids: CASGSQRVHTEAFF. The CDR3 DNA follows: TGTGCTAGTGGTTCGCAGCGGGTTCACACTGAAGCTTTCTTT. The complete variable domain, with remaining parts taken from reference TRBV12-5 and TRBJ1-1, reads DARVTQTPRHKVTEMGQEVTMRCQPILGHNTVFWYRQTMMQGLELLAYFRNRAPLDDSGMPKDRFSAEMPDATLATLKIQPSEPRDSAVYFCASGSQRVHTEAFFGQGTRLTVV.

CDR3 loop: CASSSRDRSVEGSYNEQFF. DNA of the CDR3: TGTGCCAGCAGCTCCCGGGACCGTAGTGTAGAAGGGTCCTACAATGAGCAGTTCTTC. V usage is TRBV7-9 and J usage is TRBJ2-1, with D possibly being TRBD1 or TRBD2 (5 bases each). The CDR3 sequence is 19 residues long. V dropped 4 bases and J dropped 1 base, with 23 bases sitting between them. The germline CDR1 and CDR2 sequences are SEHNR and FQNEAQ (reference sequence).

The chain has TRBV7-2 and TRBJ1-2; weak D call: TRBD1 (6 bases). The length of the CDR3 is 14 residues. V was trimmed by 5 bases and J by 8 bases, leaving 18 bases between them. Germline lookup yields CDR1 SGHTA and CDR2 FQGNSA. Here the CDR3 DNA reads TGTGCCAGCAGCCGGGGGCAGGGGATGAGGGGCTACACCTTC. Its translation: CASSRGQGMRGYTF.

The chain combines TRBV5-1 with TRBJ2-5; 8 bases are shared with TRBD1. Germline CDR1 SGHRS, CDR2 YFSETQ. V dropped 4 bases and J dropped 3; count of bases not matched to a gene: 5. This CDR3 has 14 amino acids. CDR3 residues: CASSPGTGKETQYF. The CDR3 DNA follows: TGCGCCAGCAGCCCGGGGACAGGTAAAGAGACCCAGTACTTC.

The chain links TRBV28 to TRBJ1-2; perhaps TRBD1 as D (5 bases). The CDR3 covers 13 residues. Germline values: CDR1 MDHEN, CDR2 SYDVKM. Trimming shortened V by 6 bases and J by 4 bases, and 12 bases separated the two germline ends. The CDR3 DNA is TGTGCCAGCAGAGAGGGGCAGGCCTATGGCTACACCTTC. It is translated as CASREGQAYGYTF.

This chain links TRBV5-6 with TRBJ1-6; 8 positions match TRBD1. Germline CDR1 is SGHDT and CDR2 is YYEEEE. The CDR3 extends over 15 amino acids. J gave up 7 bases and V 1 base, and 4 bases lay outside the gene matches. CDR3: CASSLLGQANSPLHF. The CDR3 DNA reads TGTGCCAGCAGCTTGTTGGGACAGGCGAATTCACCCCTCCACTTT. The complete variable domain, with remaining parts taken from reference TRBV5-6 and TRBJ1-6, reads DAGVTQSPTHLIKTRGQQVTLRCSPKSGHDTVSWYQQALGQGPQFIFQYYEEEERQRGNFPDRFSGHQFPNYSSELNVNALLLGDSALYLCASSLLGQANSPLHFGNGTRLTVT.

V usage is TRBV11-3 and J usage is TRBJ2-3, with 11 positions matching TRBD1. CDR3 length: 16 amino acids. V shed 4 bases and J 4 bases; nucleotides not matched to a gene: 7. Germline V gene data show CDR1 as SGHNT and CDR2 as YENEEA. The CDR3 coding sequence is TGTGCCAGCAGCTCTGGGACAGGGGGTTCTGCAGATACGCAGTATTTT. This gives the protein CASSSGTGGSADTQYF.

This clone has a single count. This chain connects TRBV11-2 to TRBJ1-2, with 9 nucleotides matching TRBD1. The CDR3 totals 15 residues. Looked up from germline, CDR1 is SGHAT and CDR2 is FQNNGV. Trimming cost V 4 bases and J 4 bases; bases outside gene matches: 7. The CDR3 nucleotides read TGTGCCAGCAGCTGGGGACAGGGAGGATCCTATGGCTACACCTTC. It codes for CASSWGQGGSYGYTF.

CDR3 bases: TGTGCCAGCAGCCCAGGACTAGCGTCGGATACGCAGTATTTT. As protein: CASSPGLASDTQYF. V usage is TRBV2 and J usage is TRBJ2-3, with 9 bases matching TRBD2. This CDR3 is built from 14 residues. V lost 6 bases and J lost 6; bases outside the gene matches: 7. Germline V gene data show CDR1 as SNHLY and CDR2 as FYNNEI.

CDR3 region: CASSLVGTSGGRGEQFF. DNA for the CDR3: TGTGCCAGCAGCTTAGTAGGGACTAGCGGGGGGCGAGGTGAGCAGTTCTTC. V and J are TRBV7-2 and TRBJ2-1, with 15 bases aligning to TRBD2. V lost 1 base and J lost 9; bases outside the gene matches: 7. Germline V gives CDR1 SGHTA, CDR2 FQGNSA. The CDR3 loop spans 17 amino acids.

This chain links TRBV15 with TRBJ2-1; D may be TRBD2 (5 bases). V lost 9 bases and J 0 bases, leaving 9 bases between the germline ends. Germline V gene sequence: CDR1 LNHNV, CDR2 YYDKDF (reference sequence). This CDR3 has 13 residues. As DNA, the CDR3 is TGTGCCACGATGGGGAGCTCCTACAATGAGCAGTTCTTC. Translation gives CATMGSSYNEQFF.

The gene calls are TRBV2 and TRBJ1-1, with 7 bases fitting TRBD1. The CDR3 is 12 amino acids. V lost 6 bases and J lost 6; bases outside the gene matches: 4. Germline CDR1 is SNHLY and CDR2 is FYNNEI. The CDR3 here is CASSGDSPEAFF. The CDR3 bases are TGTGCCAGCAGCGGGGACAGTCCTGAAGCTTTCTTT.

The V gene is TRBV5-5, the J gene TRBJ1-5; D perhaps matches TRBD1 (6 bases). In germline, CDR1 is SGHKS, CDR2 YYEKEE (reference sequence). V was pared by 4 bases and J by 6 bases, with 11 bases between. The CDR3 runs to 13 residues. CDR3 region: CASSPGTSQPQHF. CDR3 bases: TGTGCCAGCAGCCCCGGGACAAGTCAGCCCCAGCATTTT.

This chain uses TRBV27 with TRBJ2-3; TRBD2 matches 14 bases. V trimming: 5 bases; J trimming: 2 bases; junction bases outside the gene matches: 12. Germline V gene sequence: CDR1 MNHEY, CDR2 SMNVEV (reference sequence). The CDR3 runs to 19 residues. The CDR3 protein is CASSLVGGLAGETTDTQYF. As DNA, the CDR3 is TGTGCCAGCAGTCTTGTGGGGGGACTAGCGGGGGAGACCACAGATACGCAGTATTTT.

J is TRBJ1-2 and V is TRBV6-5; D is uncertain. The CDR3 loop spans 13 amino acids. The V end lost 6 bases, the J end lost 11 bases, and 19 bases lay between the germline ends. CDR1 and CDR2 (germline): MNHEY, SVGAGI. DNA for the CDR3: TGTGCCAGCAGCCGTACGACGGCCAGGATATACACCTTC. This gives the protein CASSRTTARIYTF.